This T cell receptor beta chain stems from a study of identifying expanded T cells in peripheral blood. Study outcomes and limitations: Technical replicates showed roughly 1.2 changed clones; two weeks approximately 16; four weeks 19.

For this clone: Its target is not known.

No infections or other immune events were documented during collection. Germline trimming cut 6 bases from V and 1 base from J; bases unmatched to any gene: 9. The CDR3 runs 16 residues. Germline V gene data show CDR1 as SNHLY and CDR2 as FYNNEI. TCRdb's copy holds only in-frame clones and misses some; the assay was immunoSEQ multiplex PCR. Seen here are 100,000 to 150,000 clones, 86% observed once, and the top ten hold less than 10%. Sample: blood. The rearrangement links TRBV2 to TRBJ2-7; 10 bases are shared with TRBD1. The source is a person between 18 and 70 years old in good health. The DNA of the CDR3 is TGTGCCAGCAGACGTATTGACAGGGGGCTATCCTACGAGCAGTACTTC. It yields the protein CASRRIDRGLSYEQYF.